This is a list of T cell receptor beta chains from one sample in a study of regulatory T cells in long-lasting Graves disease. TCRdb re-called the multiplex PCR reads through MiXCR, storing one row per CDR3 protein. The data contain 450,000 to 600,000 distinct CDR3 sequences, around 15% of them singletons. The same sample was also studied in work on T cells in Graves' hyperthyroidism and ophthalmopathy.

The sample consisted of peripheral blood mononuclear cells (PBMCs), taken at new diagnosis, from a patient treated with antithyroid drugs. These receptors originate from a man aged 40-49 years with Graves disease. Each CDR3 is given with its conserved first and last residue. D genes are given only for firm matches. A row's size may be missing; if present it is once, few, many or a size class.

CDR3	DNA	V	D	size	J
CASSVAQGNTGELFF	TGTGCCAGCAGCGTAGCACAGGGGAACACCGGGGAGCTGTTTTTT	TRBV5-1	.	many	TRBJ2-2
CASSHQGYTEAFF	TGTGCCAGCAGTCATCAGGGATACACTGAAGCTTTCTTT	TRBV12-3/TRBV12-4	.	few	TRBJ1-1
CASSPTGGVEQYF	TGTGCCAGCAGTCCCACGGGGGGTGTCGAGCAGTACTTC	TRBV27	TRBD2	many	TRBJ2-7
CSARDPRGDSFNTGELFF	TGCAGTGCTAGAGACCCCCGTGGGGATTCGTTTAACACCGGGGAGCTGTTTTTT	TRBV20-1	.	few	TRBJ2-2
CASSLSSGSGNEQFF	TGTGCCAGCAGCTTAAGTAGCGGGAGTGGTAATGAGCAGTTCTTC	TRBV7-3	TRBD2	many	TRBJ2-1
CASAAQEVYQETQYF	TGTGCCAGCGCCGCGCAGGAGGTTTACCAAGAGACCCAGTACTTC	TRBV3-1	.	many	TRBJ2-5
CASGPRDREDYQPQHF	TGTGCTAGTGGTCCTCGGGACAGGGAAGATTATCAGCCCCAGCATTTT	TRBV12-5	TRBD1	many	TRBJ1-5
CASSIPGQLAKNIQYF	TGTGCCAGCAGCATACCGGGACAGTTAGCCAAAAACATTCAGTACTTC	TRBV28	TRBD1	many	TRBJ2-4
CSASPGSDRGTIYF	TGCAGTGCTAGCCCAGGGTCCGACCGGGGCACCATATATTTT	TRBV20-1	.	few	TRBJ1-3
CSARGRGGAGYEQYF	TGCAGTGCTAGAGGTCGTGGCGGCGCTGGCTACGAGCAGTACTTC	TRBV20-1	.	many	TRBJ2-7
CASSQELLREGNEQFF	TGTGCCAGCAGTCAAGAGTTGTTGCGGGAGGGCAATGAGCAGTTCTTC	TRBV11-3	TRBD2	many	TRBJ2-1
CASSPVNEQFF	TGTGCCAGCTCACCGGTAAATGAGCAGTTCTTC	TRBV18	.	many	TRBJ2-1
CSASASGRYNEQFF	TGCAGTGCTTCCGCTAGCGGGAGATACAATGAGCAGTTCTTC	TRBV20-1	TRBD2	.	TRBJ2-1
CASSVAWDRNTEAFF	TGTGCCAGCAGCGTAGCTTGGGACAGGAACACTGAAGCTTTCTTT	TRBV9	TRBD1	.	TRBJ1-1
CASSPTGGRILAEDNEQFF	TGTGCCAGCTCACCCACCGGGGGGAGAATACTGGCGGAGGACAATGAGCAGTTCTTC	TRBV18	TRBD2	few	TRBJ2-1
CSALQGGNTEAFF	TGCAGTGCCCTACAGGGAGGGAACACTGAAGCTTTCTTT	TRBV20-1	.	.	TRBJ1-1
CSASEGYYTGELFF	TGCAGTGCTAGTGAGGGATACTACACCGGGGAGCTGTTTTTT	TRBV20-1	.	few	TRBJ2-2
CASSEDGSQEQYF	TGTGCCAGCAGTGAGGACGGCAGTCAAGAGCAGTACTTC	TRBV6-1	.	many	TRBJ2-7
CASSQKGINIQYF	TGTGCCAGCAGCCAAAAGGGGATAAACATTCAGTACTTC	TRBV3-1	.	.	TRBJ2-4
CASSRQAGGRARETQYF	TGCGCCAGCAGCCGGCAAGCGGGAGGGCGGGCGCGAGAGACCCAGTACTTC	TRBV4-1	TRBD2	many	TRBJ2-5
CASSIAGSFGIAKNIQYF	TGTGCCAGCTCAATAGCGGGAAGTTTCGGTATAGCCAAAAACATTCAGTACTTC	TRBV18	TRBD2	.	TRBJ2-4
CASSLVVLTDTQYF	TGTGCCAGCAGTTTAGTGGTACTAACAGATACGCAGTATTTT	TRBV7-2	.	.	TRBJ2-3
CASSAGANVLTF	TGTGCCAGCAGTGCTGGGGCCAACGTCCTGACTTTC	TRBV6-1	.	few	TRBJ2-6
CASSPLGRPDEQFF	TGTGCCAGCAGCCCCCTGGGACGGCCTGATGAGCAGTTCTTC	TRBV7-9	.	few	TRBJ2-1
CASSLPGGENSPLHF	TGTGCCAGCAGCCTCCCGGGGGGTGAGAATTCACCCCTCCACTTT	TRBV14	.	.	TRBJ1-6
CASSPRLANTGELFF	TGTGCCAGCAGCCCCCGACTAGCGAACACCGGGGAGCTGTTTTTT	TRBV9	.	many	TRBJ2-2
CATSRDLGTSGYEQYF	TGTGCCACCAGCAGAGATTTGGGGACTAGCGGGTACGAGCAGTACTTC	TRBV15	TRBD2	few	TRBJ2-7
CASSPRLQLGRELFF	TGTGCCAGCTCACCACGTCTACAGCTTGGGAGGGAGCTGTTTTTT	TRBV18	.	.	TRBJ2-2
CATSEPGTPGAAFF	TGTGCCACCAGTGAGCCCGGGACCCCGGGGGCAGCTTTCTTT	TRBV24-1	.	.	TRBJ1-1
CASSYNSGYNEQFF	TGTGCCAGCAGTTACAACTCGGGCTACAATGAGCAGTTCTTC	TRBV6-2/TRBV6-3	.	few	TRBJ2-1
CSASRLAGISYEQYF	TGCAGTGCTAGCAGACTAGCGGGGATCTCCTACGAGCAGTACTTC	TRBV20-1	TRBD2	many	TRBJ2-7
CASSSPGEEYTDTQYF	TGTGCCAGCAGCTCCCCCGGAGAGGAATACACAGATACGCAGTATTTT	TRBV7-9	.	few	TRBJ2-3
CSARGITSGTSGSGARETQYF	TGCAGTGCTAGAGGTATAACTTCCGGGACTAGCGGGAGTGGGGCAAGGGAGACCCAGTACTTC	TRBV20-1	TRBD2	.	TRBJ2-5
CASMRVTNLPPSTDTQYF	TGCGCCAGCATGCGAGTGACGAACCTCCCTCCTAGCACAGATACGCAGTATTTT	TRBV10-2	.	few	TRBJ2-3
CASSPEPQGNAQFF	TGTGCCAGCTCACCCGAACCACAGGGAAACGCGCAGTTCTTC	TRBV18	.	few	TRBJ2-1